Below are 20 T cell receptor beta chains sequenced from a single sample in a study of blood T cell repertoires in COVID-19. The method was immunoSEQ multiplex PCR; TCRdb's version includes in-frame clones alone and lacks a portion of them. In the table there are approximately 40,000 clones, approximately 80% of which are singletons. Sequencing was done on a sample of peripheral blood. These TCRs come from an older woman with acute or convalescent COVID-19.

V and J are TRBV5-3 and TRBJ2-3, with 7 bases identical to TRBD2. TRBV5-3 counts as an open reading frame of uncertain function. V lost 4 bases to trimming and J lost 1 base; unmatched junction nucleotides: 9. The length of the CDR3 is 16 residues. For the CDR3, the DNA is TGTGCCAGAAGCACCCGACTAGCTCATGGCACAGATACGCAGTATTTT. It encodes CARSTRLAHGTDTQYF.

As to this clone: The conserved phenylalanine or tryptophan is not found at the CDR3 terminus, so this likely reflects a read error. The limits of the CDR3 on the DNA are not certain, so only TCRdb's listed CDR3 is given. The chain couples TRBV11-2 to TRBJ1-2; whether TRBD1, the table's D call, matches the DNA was not checked. Including both end residues, the CDR3 is 12 amino acids long. From germline, CDR1 is SGHAT and CDR2 FQNNGV. CDR3 amino acids: CASSSGTGPIQS.

The V gene is TRBV28, the J gene TRBJ2-1; 8 bases agree with TRBD2. This CDR3 has 15 amino acids. The V and J ends lost 6 bases and 4 bases, in that order; junction bases with no gene match: 8. Germline-derived CDR1 and CDR2 are MDHEN and SYDVKM. This CDR3 reads CASSPPAGEYNEQFF. The CDR3 DNA is TGTGCCAGCAGCCCCCCAGCGGGGGAATACAATGAGCAGTTCTTC.

V is TRBV6-5 and J is TRBJ1-4, with a weak D call TRBD1 (6 bases). This CDR3 is built from 15 residues. Germline CDR1 MNHEY, CDR2 SVGAGI. The V gene lost 7 bases and the J gene lost 7 bases, with 19 bases spanning the gap. The CDR3 reads CASIKTGTSFEKLFF. CDR3 coding DNA: TGTGCCAGCATAAAAACCGGGACAAGTTTTGAAAAACTGTTTTTT.

This chain links TRBV30 with TRBJ2-7; 9 bases fit TRBD2. After removal of 3 bases from V and 5 bases from J, the junction contained 14 bases not matched to a gene. This CDR3 spans 16 amino acids. Germline CDR1 reads GTSNPN; CDR2 reads SVGIG (reference sequence). DNA for the CDR3: TGTGCCTGGAGCGCCAGGTACCGCGGGAGGGCCCACGAGCAGTACTTC. It yields the protein CAWSARYRGRAHEQYF.

V gene TRBV7-3 combines with J gene TRBJ2-1, with 8 bases matching TRBD2. The CDR3 runs 17 residues. V dropped 5 bases and J dropped 8; count of bases not matched to a gene: 17. Germline-derived CDR1 and CDR2 are SGHTA and FQGTGA. CDR3: CASSISGTGGIFDEQFF. CDR3 in DNA: TGTGCCAGCAGCATTAGCGGGACTGGGGGGATTTTCGATGAGCAGTTCTTC. Variable domain in full (rest from reference TRBV7-3 and TRBJ2-1): GAGVSQTPSNKVTEKGKYVELRCDPISGHTALYWYRQSLGQGPEFLIYFQGTGAADDSGLPNDRFFAVRPEGSVSTLKIQRTERGDSAVYLCASSISGTGGIFDEQFFGPGTRLTVL.

V and J are TRBV28 and TRBJ1-4; 10 bases are shared with TRBD1. Germline CDR1 is MDHEN and CDR2 is SYDVKM. J lost 10 bases, V lost 5 bases, and 10 bases had no gene match. This CDR3 spans 15 amino acids. DNA of the CDR3: TGTGCCAGCAGTCCGAGGACAGGGGGAATTGGAAAACTGTTTTTT. Translated: CASSPRTGGIGKLFF.

The rearrangement uses TRBV5-1 and TRBJ1-1, with D possibly matching TRBD1 (5 bases). CDR3 length equals 13 residues. The V gene lost 4 bases and the J gene lost 7 bases, with 14 bases spanning the gap. CDR1 SGHRS and CDR2 YFSETQ come from the germline V gene. The CDR3: CASSRGLVSEAFF. In DNA form, the CDR3 reads TGCGCCAGCAGCCGGGGACTTGTTAGTGAAGCTTTCTTT.

The DNA of the CDR3 is TGCAGTGCTAGTCCAGGGTCCTTTGATTCACCCCTCCACTTT. Its protein is CSASPGSFDSPLHF. This chain joins TRBV20-1 and TRBJ1-6; maybe TRBD1 (5 bases). Trimming shortened V by 3 bases and J by 8 bases, and 14 bases separated the two germline ends. The germline CDR1 and CDR2 sequences are DFQATT and SNEGSKA (reference sequence). CDR3 size: 14 residues.

J is TRBJ2-2 and V is TRBV6-6; 7 bases map to TRBD1. This CDR3 spans 16 amino acids. With V trimmed by 5 bases and J by 4 bases, 10 bases remained unmatched. Germline CDR1 and CDR2: MNHNY and SVGAGI (reference sequence). The DNA for the CDR3 is TGTGCCAGCAGTGCAATTAAGGGGGCAGGCACCGGGGAGCTGTTTTTT. Its protein is CASSAIKGAGTGELFF.

The CDR3 bases are TGTGCCAGCTCCGACTCCAGGGTAGTGGGCAATCAGCCCCAGCATTTT. This translates into CASSDSRVVGNQPQHF. The chain combines TRBV18 with TRBJ1-5, with a tentative D call TRBD1 (5 bases). The V and J ends lost 6 bases and 2 bases respectively, with 17 bases between them. Germline V lookup: CDR1 KGHSH, CDR2 LQKENI. There are 16 residues in the CDR3.

This clone has only one observation. The genes are TRBV3-1 (or the pseudogene TRBV3-2) and TRBJ2-5, with D unclear. The length of the CDR3 is 13 residues. V was shortened by 1 base and J by 7 bases, with 10 bases between the two germline ends. Germline V lookup: CDR1 LGHDT, CDR2 YNNKEL (reference sequence). CDR3 sequence: CASSQAQMRTQYF. Here the CDR3 DNA reads TGTGCCAGCAGCCAAGCCCAAATGAGGACCCAGTACTTC.

This clone was seen just once. The V call is TRBV13, the J call TRBJ2-3; maybe TRBD1 (6 bases). CDR3 size: 13 residues. V lost 4 bases to trimming and J lost 7 bases, with 12 bases between them. Germline V CDR1 and CDR2: PRHDT, FYEKMQ (reference sequence). CDR3 DNA: TGTGCCAGCAGCTCCCCGGACAGTTATACGCAGTATTTT. Protein: CASSSPDSYTQYF.

The CDR3 DNA sequence: TGTGCCAGCACCCCAGTAGCGGGGGCCAACGTCCTGACTTTC. It codes for CASTPVAGANVLTF. The chain joins TRBV6-5 to TRBJ2-6; tentatively, D is TRBD2 (5 bases). The germline V and J ends were trimmed by 7 bases and 4 bases, with 11 bases remaining between them. Germline V gives CDR1 MNHEY, CDR2 SVGAGI. This CDR3 has 14 amino acids.

The chain is built from TRBV4-1 and TRBJ2-1; 10 positions agree with TRBD2. The CDR3 is 17 residues long. V lost 4 bases and J lost 3; bases outside the gene matches: 9. CDR1 MGHRA and CDR2 YSYEKL come from the germline V gene. The CDR3 DNA reads as TGCGCCAGCAGCCCCACGGCAGCGGGGGGGCTCTACAATGAGCAGTTCTTC. Protein: CASSPTAAGGLYNEQFF.

The chain joins TRBV28 to TRBJ2-3, with D perhaps matching TRBD2 (5 bases). The CDR3 covers 19 residues. V dropped 4 bases and J dropped 2 bases, with 25 bases sitting between them. Germline V gene data show CDR1 as MDHEN and CDR2 as SYDVKM. The CDR3 reads CASSSGSTPPERPTDTQYF. In DNA, the CDR3 is TGTGCCAGCAGTTCAGGAAGCACTCCCCCTGAGCGGCCCACAGATACGCAGTATTTT.

This chain joins TRBV28 and TRBJ1-4, with 10 bases matching TRBD1. CDR1 and CDR2 from the germline V gene are MDHEN and SYDVKM. This CDR3 has 15 residues. V was clipped by 11 bases and J by 2 bases; unmatched bases: 8. The DNA of the CDR3 is TGTGCCTCCGGGACAGGGGTACGGACTAATGAAAAACTGTTTTTT. It encodes CASGTGVRTNEKLFF.

The chain is built from TRBV15 and TRBJ1-4; no reliable D call. Germline lookup yields CDR1 LNHNV and CDR2 YYDKDF (reference sequence). V was pared by 1 base and J by 8 bases, with 14 bases between. The CDR3 contains 15 residues. The CDR3 loop reads CATSRASTTGEKLFF. CDR3 sequence (DNA): TGTGCCACCAGCAGAGCCTCAACCACCGGGGAAAAACTGTTTTTT.

The J gene is TRBJ1-1, the V gene TRBV5-4, with 9 bases fitting TRBD1. Germline V CDR1 and CDR2: SGHNT, YYREEE (reference sequence). V lost 3 bases to trimming and J lost 6 bases; unmatched junction nucleotides: 12. The length of the CDR3 is 16 residues. The CDR3 spells CASSSQGAPLGAEAFF. The CDR3 DNA sequence: TGTGCCAGCAGCTCACAGGGGGCACCCCTTGGCGCTGAAGCTTTCTTT.

This chain connects TRBV7-3 to TRBJ2-2; tentative D call: TRBD2 (5 bases). Trimming pared 6 bases from V and 1 base from J, leaving 12 bases between. The CDR3 covers 15 residues. Germline CDR1 SGHTA, CDR2 FQGTGA. Here the CDR3 reads CASSRGPENTGELFF. CDR3 nucleotides: TGTGCCAGCAGTCGGGGTCCCGAGAACACCGGGGAGCTGTTTTTT.